This T cell receptor (beta chain) was obtained from a study of blood T cell repertoires in COVID-19 (dated by TCRdb to the early 2020s). Study-wide context: Samples covering the acute and convalescent phases of COVID-19 were provided by collaborators in the United States, Italy and Spain. The prospective study material was composed of cDNA or gDNA derived from T cells, B-cell-depleted T cells, or PBMCs. The dataset comprised deeply sampled blood TCRbeta repertoires from subjects exposed to, actively infected with, or recovered from COVID-19. A freely available public database, intended as a resource for researchers studying the immune response to SARS-CoV-2, is where the repertoires were released. The samples were drawn from the first 160 participants of the ongoing ImmuneRACE study and from 950 to 1,500 subjects provided by 6 global collaborators. Sample metadata almost always included a de-identified subject ID, COVID-19 status, age in years and sex. HLA class I and class II types, where available, came from metadata supplied by the sample provider rather than from assay-based typing.

At one collaborating source in Seattle, patients were enrolled during active infection and were followed longitudinally through the course of disease. Whole blood was collected in K2EDTA tubes by collaborating institutions according to the institutions' own protocols. Collaborator samples were shipped for TCRbeta analysis as frozen whole blood, isolated PBMCs, or DNA extracted from either sample type. General study outcomes and caveats: The quantity of clinical and demographic metadata differed by source and by participant and was supplied without curation.

TCRbeta CDR3 regions were amplified from genomic DNA using the immunoSEQ Assay, a bias-controlled multiplex PCR. Per the original workflow: Within the assay, amplification of reference gene primers was used to estimate how many nucleated cells each sample contained. Sequence reads were collapsed and filtered to measure the absolute abundance of every unique TCRbeta CDR3 rearrangement. Productive Simpson clonality was computed per sample as the square root of Simpson's diversity index over productive rearrangements. As stored in TCRdb, this immuneACCESS dataset retains in-frame rearrangements with V and J assigned. A fraction of the clones does not appear; measured against another copy, unresolved V genes explain less than half of the discrepancy, and the remainder lacks a known reason. V, J and clone size are taken as reported in that table, and D and trimming were inferred from the DNA itself. A total of 350,000 to 450,000 clones appear in this sample, around 88% of them only once. Around 7.4% of the sample goes to the ten largest clones.

As regards this clone: Its target antigen remains unknown. No base quality information exists; no much larger clone differs at one position.

The TCR was taken from a woman aged 55 to 70 with COVID-19, enrolled during active disease. Sequences were obtained from peripheral blood.

Here the CDR3 is given as CARMGQAGTEAFF. The nucleotides read TGTGCCAGGATGGGACAGGCGGGAACTGAAGCTTTCTTT. Recombination joined TRBV2 with TRBJ1-1, and 8 bases in between align with TRBD1. Looking up the germline V gene yields CDR1 SNHLY and CDR2 FYNNEI. V trim: 9 bases; J trim: 5 bases; unmatched bases: 8. The cysteine opens and the phenylalanine closes a CDR3 of 13 amino acids. Here the CDR3 DNA is all that survives: 39 bases in frame from base 1.